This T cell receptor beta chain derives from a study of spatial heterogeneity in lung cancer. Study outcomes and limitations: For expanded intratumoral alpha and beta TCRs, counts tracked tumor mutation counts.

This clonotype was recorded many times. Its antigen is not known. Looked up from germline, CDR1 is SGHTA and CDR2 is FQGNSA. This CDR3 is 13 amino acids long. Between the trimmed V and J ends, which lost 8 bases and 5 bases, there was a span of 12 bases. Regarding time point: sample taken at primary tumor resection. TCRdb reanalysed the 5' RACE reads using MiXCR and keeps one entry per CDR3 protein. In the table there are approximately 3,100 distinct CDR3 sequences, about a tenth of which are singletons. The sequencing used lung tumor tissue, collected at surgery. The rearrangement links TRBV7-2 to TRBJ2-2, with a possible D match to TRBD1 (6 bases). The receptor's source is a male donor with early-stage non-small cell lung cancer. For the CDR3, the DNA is TGTGCCAGCCCCACAGGGCAAACCGGGGAGCTGTTTTTT. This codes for CASPTGQTGELFF.